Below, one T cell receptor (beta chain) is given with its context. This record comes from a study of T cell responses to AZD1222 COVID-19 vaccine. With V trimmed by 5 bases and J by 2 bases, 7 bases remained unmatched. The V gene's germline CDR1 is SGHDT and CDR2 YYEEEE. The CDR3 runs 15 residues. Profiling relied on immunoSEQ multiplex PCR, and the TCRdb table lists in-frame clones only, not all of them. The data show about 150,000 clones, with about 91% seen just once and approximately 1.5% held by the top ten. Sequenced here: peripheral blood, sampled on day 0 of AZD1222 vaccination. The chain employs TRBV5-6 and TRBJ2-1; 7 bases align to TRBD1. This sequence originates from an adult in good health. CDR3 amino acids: CASRSPDRPYNEQFF. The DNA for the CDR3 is TGTGCCAGCAGGTCACCGGACAGGCCCTACAATGAGCAGTTCTTC.